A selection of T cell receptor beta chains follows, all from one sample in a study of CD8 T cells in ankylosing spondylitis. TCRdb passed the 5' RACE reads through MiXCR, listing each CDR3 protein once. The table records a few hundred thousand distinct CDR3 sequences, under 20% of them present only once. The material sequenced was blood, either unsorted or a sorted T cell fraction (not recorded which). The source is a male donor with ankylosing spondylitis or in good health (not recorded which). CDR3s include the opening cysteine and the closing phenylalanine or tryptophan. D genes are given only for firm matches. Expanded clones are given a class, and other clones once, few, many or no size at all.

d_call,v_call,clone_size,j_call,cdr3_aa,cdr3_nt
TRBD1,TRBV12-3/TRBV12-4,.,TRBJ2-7,CASSFGPGGEQYF,TGTGCCAGCAGTTTTGGGCCAGGGGGTGAGCAGTACTTC
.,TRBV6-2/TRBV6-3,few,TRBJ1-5,CASTLGGSQPQHF,TGTGCCAGCACCCTCGGGGGTTCACAGCCCCAGCATTTT
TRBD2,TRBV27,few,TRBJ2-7,CASSLLGPLAASSYEQYF,TGTGCCAGCAGTTTATTGGGACCACTAGCGGCTAGCTCCTACGAGCAGTACTTC
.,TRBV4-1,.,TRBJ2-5,CASSQDPGETQYF,TGCGCCAGCAGCCAAGATCCAGGGGAGACCCAGTACTTC
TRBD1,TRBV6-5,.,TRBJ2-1,CASSYSNTGGNEQFF,TGTGCCAGCAGTTATAGCAACACAGGGGGCAATGAGCAGTTCTTC
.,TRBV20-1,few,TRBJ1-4,CSTSPIGEKLFF,TGCAGTACTAGTCCGATAGGTGAAAAACTGTTTTTT
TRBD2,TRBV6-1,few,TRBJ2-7,CASSAGLAGEGNEQYF,TGTGCCAGCAGTGCGGGACTAGCGGGAGAAGGAAACGAGCAGTACTTC
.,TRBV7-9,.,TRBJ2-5,CASSLEVQETQYF,TGTGCCAGCAGCTTAGAAGTCCAAGAGACCCAGTACTTC
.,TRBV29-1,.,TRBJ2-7,CSVGPTSYEQYF,TGCAGCGTGGGACCAACGAGCTACGAGCAGTACTTC
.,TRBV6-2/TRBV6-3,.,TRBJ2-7,CASSAGRAPSYEQYF,TGTGCCAGCAGTGCGGGTAGGGCCCCCTCCTACGAGCAGTACTTC
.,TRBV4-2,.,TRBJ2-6,CASSQAGASVVFVSGANVLTF,TGTGCCAGCAGCCAGGCAGGGGCTAGCGTAGTGTTTGTCTCTGGGGCCAACGTCCTGACTTTC
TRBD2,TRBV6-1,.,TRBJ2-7,CASSEGSGLYEQYF,TGTGCCAGCAGTGAGGGTAGCGGGCTCTACGAGCAGTACTTC
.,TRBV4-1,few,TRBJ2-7,CASSQGPGAPYEQYF,TGCGCCAGCAGCCAAGGCCCGGGTGCACCCTACGAGCAGTACTTC
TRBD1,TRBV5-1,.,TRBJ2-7,CASSALTGMYEQYF,TGCGCCAGCAGCGCTCTGACAGGGATGTACGAGCAGTACTTC
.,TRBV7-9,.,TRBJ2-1,CASSSLPGRYNEQFF,TGTGCCAGCAGCTCTCTGCCAGGGCGATACAATGAGCAGTTCTTC
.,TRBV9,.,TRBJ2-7,CASSVDREHEQYF,TGTGCCAGCAGCGTAGACAGGGAACACGAGCAGTACTTC